This TCR beta chain stems from a study of blood T cell repertoires in COVID-19. Turning to the study itself: Samples came from the United States, Italy and Spain, spanning acute and convalescent COVID-19.

Trimming pared 1 base from V and 4 bases from J, leaving 7 bases between. There are 13 residues in the CDR3. Germline loops: CDR1 SGHDN, CDR2 FVKESK. Produced via immunoSEQ multiplex PCR; TCRdb's table is partial and in-frame only. The sample holds roughly 400,000 clones, 87% seen once. The receptor's source is a woman aged 45-65 years who had recovered from COVID-19. Input material: PBMCs or T cells enriched from blood (not recorded which). V usage is TRBV14 and J usage is TRBJ1-2, with D maybe TRBD1 (5 bases). CDR3 residues: CASSQGQTYGYTF. DNA of the CDR3: TGTGCCAGCAGCCAAGGACAGACCTATGGCTACACCTTC.